Listed below are T cell receptor beta chains from one sample, sequenced in a study of OX40 agonist ivuxolimab in advanced cancers. TCRdb keeps only in-frame clones here, not all; method: immunoSEQ multiplex PCR. The sample includes tens of thousands of clones, 80% to 90% seen only once; the top ten take 0.76%. Material: CD4+ or CD8+ T cells sorted from blood, obtained in a trial of the OX40 agonist ivuxolimab. All receptors derive from an adult with an advanced solid tumor such as melanoma, head and neck, liver or kidney cancer. CDR3s include the opening cysteine and the closing phenylalanine or tryptophan. The D gene is left open where the match is weak. Expanded clones get a size class; other rows say once, few or many, or leave the size out.

d_call	clone_size	j_call	v_call	cdr3_aa	cdr3_nt
TRBD2	-	TRBJ2-3	TRBV4-2	CASSQVGLAMITDTQYF	TGTGCCAGCAGCCAAGTCGGACTAGCGATGATCACAGATACGCAGTATTTT
-	-	TRBJ1-2	TRBV7-9	CASSPPVDGGGYTF	TGTGCCAGCAGTCCCCCCGTCGATGGGGGTGGCTACACCTTC
-	-	TRBJ2-3	TRBV29-1	CSAAGSTLTDTQYF	TGCAGCGCGGCCGGGTCCACACTCACAGATACGCAGTATTTT
-	-	TRBJ2-5	TRBV20-1	CSASGQETQYF	TGCAGTGCTAGCGGACAAGAGACCCAGTACTTC
-	-	TRBJ1-2	TRBV5-1	CASSLDGTSVYGYTF	TGCGCCAGCAGCTTGGACGGGACATCAGTCTATGGCTACACCTTC
TRBD2	-	TRBJ2-1	TRBV7-8	CASSYPGLEVNEQFF	TGTGCCAGCAGCTATCCGGGACTAGAGGTCAATGAGCAGTTCTTC
TRBD1	-	TRBJ1-3	TRBV28	CASSLSQGASVIYF	TGTGCCAGCAGTTTATCCCAGGGGGCTTCGGTAATATATTTT
-	-	TRBJ2-7	TRBV6-1	CASSEAYEKQYF	TGTGCCAGCAGTGAAGCGTACGAAAAACAGTACTTC
TRBD1	-	TRBJ1-4	TRBV14	CASSRWTGDEKLFF	TGTGCCAGCAGCCGATGGACAGGGGATGAAAAACTGTTTTTT
TRBD1	once	TRBJ1-5	TRBV28	CASSSSTGWKQPQHF	TGTGCCAGCAGTTCCTCGACAGGGTGGAAACAGCCCCAGCATTTT
TRBD2	-	TRBJ2-7	TRBV18	CASSPSITSGEQYF	TGTGCCAGCTCACCGTCAATCACTAGCGGCGAGCAGTACTTC
TRBD1	-	TRBJ1-1	TRBV28	CACVWDREAFF	TGTGCCTGCGTTTGGGACAGGGAAGCTTTCTTT
-	-	TRBJ2-1	TRBV29-1	CSVVQTRTANEQFF	TGCAGCGTCGTACAAACACGGACAGCCAATGAGCAGTTCTTC
-	-	TRBJ1-1	TRBV20-1	CSATTGPEAFF	TGCAGTGCCACAACCGGCCCTGAAGCTTTCTTT
-	-	TRBJ2-1	TRBV15	CATSRGGSSYNEQFF	TGTGCCACCAGCAGAGGGGGCAGCTCCTACAATGAGCAGTTCTTC
TRBD1	-	TRBJ1-1	TRBV28	CASNLGTGRITEAFF	TGTGCCAGCAACTTAGGGACAGGGAGGATCACTGAAGCTTTCTTT
-	-	TRBJ2-1	TRBV11-3	CASSLGGTEQFF	TGTGCCAGCAGCTTAGGGGGAACTGAGCAGTTCTTC
-	-	TRBJ2-7	TRBV19	CASSISGMDLFREQYF	TGTGCCAGTAGTATCTCGGGTATGGACTTATTCCGCGAGCAGTACTTC
-	once	TRBJ1-4	TRBV6-1	CASSDWVEKLFF	TGTGCCAGCAGTGATTGGGTTGAAAAACTGTTTTTT
-	-	TRBJ2-3	TRBV14	CASSRTTMTGNTDTQYF	TGTGCCAGCAGCCGGACGACTATGACGGGAAACACAGATACGCAGTATTTT
-	-	TRBJ2-5	TRBV28	CASSLRQTETQYF	TGTGCCAGCAGTTTGCGGCAGACGGAGACCCAGTACTTC
-	few	TRBJ2-7	TRBV19	CASSDLYEQYF	TGTGCCAGTAGCGACCTCTACGAGCAGTACTTC
-	-	TRBJ2-4	TRBV28	CASSSTGSGIQYF	TGTGCCAGCTCCTCGACGGGGAGCGGCATTCAGTACTTC
-	-	TRBJ1-3	TRBV7-9	CASSLVGSRTGSTGNTIYF	TGTGCCAGCAGCTTAGTAGGAAGTAGAACAGGGAGTACGGGAAACACCATATATTTT
TRBD1	-	TRBJ1-3	TRBV6-5	CASTRDRGPGNTIYF	TGTGCCAGCACCCGAGACAGGGGGCCCGGAAACACCATATATTTT
-	once	TRBJ2-3	TRBV11-3	CASSLAVGSSTQYF	TGTGCCAGCAGCTTAGCTGTTGGTTCTAGTACGCAGTATTTT
-	-	TRBJ2-3	TRBV25-1	CASSDSDTQYF	TGTGCCAGCAGTGATTCAGATACGCAGTATTTT
-	-	TRBJ2-7	TRBV7-9	CASSLGARGRDEQYF	TGTGCCAGCAGCTTAGGGGCGAGGGGCCGGGACGAGCAGTACTTC
-	-	TRBJ2-2	TRBV12-5	CASGQSPNTGELFF	TGTGCTAGTGGGCAGAGTCCGAACACCGGGGAGCTGTTTTTT
TRBD1	-	TRBJ1-5	TRBV7-8	CASSRTGNNQPQHF	TGTGCCAGCAGCAGGACAGGGAACAATCAGCCCCAGCATTTT
-	-	TRBJ2-7	TRBV5-4	CASSLAPGPPYEQYF	TGTGCCAGCAGCTTGGCCCCGGGGCCGCCCTACGAGCAGTACTTC
TRBD2	-	TRBJ2-1	TRBV5-4	CASTLGGGRYEQFF	TGTGCCAGCACCCTAGGTGGCGGGAGATATGAGCAGTTCTTC
TRBD2	-	TRBJ2-3	TRBV5-4	CASSLRLAGVADTQYF	TGTGCCAGCAGCTTGAGGTTAGCGGGAGTTGCAGATACGCAGTATTTT
TRBD1	-	TRBJ2-3	TRBV29-1	CSVEEDRGHTDTQYF	TGCAGCGTTGAAGAGGACAGGGGGCACACAGATACGCAGTATTTT
TRBD2	-	TRBJ2-7	TRBV19	CASSASGGSYEQYF	TGTGCCAGTAGTGCCTCGGGGGGCTCCTACGAGCAGTACTTC
TRBD1	-	TRBJ1-5	TRBV11-2	CASSPTGGNQPQHF	TGTGCCAGCAGCCCGACAGGGGGCAATCAGCCCCAGCATTTT
TRBD1	-	TRBJ2-7	TRBV6-1	CASSVNRGTEQYF	TGTGCCAGCAGTGTCAACAGGGGTACCGAGCAGTACTTC
-	-	TRBJ1-4	TRBV19	CASSLPTGSNEKLFF	TGTGCCAGTAGTCTGCCGACAGGTAGTAATGAAAAACTGTTTTTT
-	once	TRBJ1-5	TRBV6-1	CASRRRGYNQPQHF	TGTGCCAGCAGAAGACGGGGGTACAATCAGCCCCAGCATTTT
TRBD2	-	TRBJ2-2	TRBV4-2	CASSHGLAGVEGELFF	TGTGCCAGCAGCCATGGACTAGCGGGAGTGGAAGGGGAGCTGTTTTTT
-	-	TRBJ1-6	TRBV28	CASSSTYNSPLHF	TGTGCCAGCAGTTCAACATATAATTCACCCCTCCACTTT
-	-	TRBJ2-2	TRBV19	CASSNDYTGELFF	TGTGCCAGTAGTAACGACTACACCGGGGAGCTGTTTTTT
-	-	TRBJ2-4	TRBV19	CASSILGGRNIQYF	TGTGCCAGTAGTATACTAGGGGGGCGGAACATTCAGTACTTC
-	-	TRBJ1-3	TRBV28	CASSLLTGPSSGNTIYF	TGTGCCAGCAGTTTACTGACAGGCCCGAGCTCTGGAAACACCATATATTTT
-	few	TRBJ2-6	TRBV18	CASSPSGSGANVLTF	TGTGCCAGCTCACCATCCGGGTCTGGGGCCAACGTCCTGACTTTC
-	-	TRBJ2-7	TRBV6-5	CASSYSSGTSYEQYF	TGTGCCAGCAGTTACTCGTCGGGGACCTCCTACGAGCAGTACTTC
TRBD2	-	TRBJ2-3	TRBV6-6	CASSPGLAGADTQYF	TGTGCCAGCAGCCCCGGGCTAGCGGGAGCAGATACGCAGTATTTT
TRBD1	-	TRBJ2-5	TRBV7-3	CASSLVQGSQETQYF	TGTGCCAGCAGCTTAGTACAGGGGTCTCAAGAGACCCAGTACTTC
-	once	TRBJ2-1	TRBV29-1	CSVEDRSGFLYNEQFF	TGCAGCGTTGAAGATCGTTCGGGTTTCCTTTACAATGAGCAGTTCTTC
TRBD2	-	TRBJ2-1	TRBV29-1	CSVGPSGKYNEQFF	TGCAGCGTTGGGCCTAGCGGGAAGTACAATGAGCAGTTCTTC
TRBD1	-	TRBJ1-3	TRBV9	CASSVQGDTIYF	TGTGCCAGCAGCGTTCAGGGGGACACCATATATTTT
-	-	TRBJ2-7	TRBV28	CASTLPGSSPYEQYF	TGTGCCAGCACCTTACCAGGGTCCAGTCCTTACGAGCAGTACTTC
-	-	TRBJ2-5	TRBV7-3	CASSHGGGMAQSEQYF	TGTGCCAGCAGCCATGGCGGCGGGATGGCACAGAGTGAGCAGTACTTC
-	-	TRBJ1-5	TRBV10-3	CAISDRRLNNQPQHF	TGTGCCATCAGTGACAGGCGCTTAAATAATCAGCCCCAGCATTTT
-	-	TRBJ2-7	TRBV27	CASSLSRGHRDEQYF	TGTGCCAGCAGTTTATCCCGGGGCCACAGGGACGAGCAGTACTTC
-	-	TRBJ1-1	TRBV7-8	CASSLEGRANTEAFF	TGTGCCAGCAGCTTAGAGGGCAGGGCGAACACTGAAGCTTTCTTT
TRBD2	-	TRBJ2-1	TRBV5-4	CASSLGGTSGHNEQFF	TGTGCCAGCAGCTTGGGAGGGACTAGCGGACACAATGAGCAGTTCTTC
-	-	TRBJ2-1	TRBV28	CASTGVIGRRNEQFF	TGTGCCAGCACTGGGGTGATTGGACGCCGCAATGAGCAGTTCTTC